This T cell receptor beta chain comes out of a study of OX40 agonist ivuxolimab in advanced cancers. Overall study results and limits: At 0.1 to 3.0 mg/kg and by week 6, CD4+ and CD8+ T cells in the blood had expanded clonally.

This clone was detected a few times. Its cognate antigen is unknown. People who had autoimmune disease history or systemic immunosuppression were excluded. Method: immunoSEQ multiplex PCR; TCRdb's copy keeps in-frame clones and lacks some. Of 68,000 or so clones listed, approximately 80% are singletons. Trimming took 2 bases from V and 6 from J, leaving 21 bases between them. The CDR3 loop spans 17 amino acids. Per germline, CDR1 LNHDA and CDR2 SQIVND (reference sequence). This clonotype was sampled from an adult with an advanced solid tumor such as melanoma, head and neck, liver or kidney cancer. The chain recombines TRBV19 with TRBJ2-3; D tentatively reads TRBD1 or TRBD2 (5 bases each). The specimen was CD4+ or CD8+ T cells sorted from blood, collected in a trial of the OX40 agonist ivuxolimab. CDR3 coding DNA: TGTGCCAGTAGTATACGGCCTCAGCGGACAATGATCGATACGCAGTATTTT. Residues: CASSIRPQRTMIDTQYF.